These 5 T cell receptor beta chains were sequenced from one sample in a study of shared clonotypes between healthy human individuals. Using immunoSEQ multiplex PCR, the repertoire was profiled, and TCRdb retains in-frame clones only, with some absent. The sample lists about half a million clones; roughly 80% were seen once. Sequencing was performed on PBMCs. These receptors came from a woman in her thirties or forties in good health. Some clones in this sample may be carry-over from other donors' samples.

The V call is TRBV2, the J call TRBJ1-1, with TRBD1 as a possible D gene (6 bases). Trimming pared 2 bases from V and 1 base from J, leaving 11 bases between. This CDR3 has 15 residues. The germline gives CDR1 SNHLY, CDR2 FYNNEI. The CDR3 nucleotides read TGTGCCAGCAGTGAATATCAGGGGCGGAACACTGAAGCTTTCTTT. It codes for CASSEYQGRNTEAFF. Full variable domain (missing parts from reference TRBV2 and TRBJ1-1): EPEVTQTPSHQVTQMGQEVILRCVPISNHLYFYWYRQILGQKVEFLVSFYNNEISEKSEIFDDQFSVERPDGSNFTLKIRSTKLEDSAMYFCASSEYQGRNTEAFFGQGTRLTVV.

The chain links TRBV15 to TRBJ2-5; the D is unclear. Trimming stripped 0 bases from V and 3 bases from J, with 8 bases between. The CDR3 is 14 amino acids. Germline V CDR1 and CDR2: LNHNV, YYDKDF (reference sequence). CDR3 in amino acids: CATSRDLAKETQYF. CDR3 coding DNA: TGTGCCACCAGCAGAGATCTCGCTAAAGAGACCCAGTACTTC.

The rearrangement links TRBV18 to TRBJ1-2, with D hard to call. Germline V CDR1 and CDR2: KGHSH, LQKENI. The CDR3 is 17 residues long. Trimming took 0 bases from V and 3 from J, leaving 17 bases between them. The CDR3 DNA sequence: TGTGCCAGCTCACCACCTATTTTTTCGGAGGGTCACTATGGCTACACCTTC. Translation: CASSPPIFSEGHYGYTF.

The chain joins TRBV18 to TRBJ1-4, with 9 bases matching TRBD1. V was pared by 8 bases and J by 7 bases, with 5 bases of the junction left unmatched. There are 13 residues in the CDR3. Germline V gives CDR1 KGHSH, CDR2 LQKENI. The CDR3, as DNA: TGTGCCAGCCAACAGGGGGCCCGTGAAAAACTGTTTTTT. This gives the protein CASQQGAREKLFF.

V is TRBV7-8 and J is TRBJ2-7; 14 nucleotides match TRBD2. The V gene's germline CDR1 is SGHVS and CDR2 FQNEAQ. V was clipped by 5 bases and J by 6 bases; unmatched bases: 3. The CDR3 has 14 residues. The CDR3: CASSTGLAGVEQYF. The CDR3 bases are TGTGCCAGCAGCACGGGACTAGCGGGAGTCGAGCAGTACTTC. Full variable domain (outside the CDR3, taken from reference TRBV7-8 and TRBJ2-7): GAGVSQSPRYKVAKRGQDVALRCDPISGHVSLFWYQQALGQGPEFLTYFQNEAQLDKSGLPSDRFFAERPEGSVSTLKIQRTQQEDSAVYLCASSTGLAGVEQYFGPGTRLTVT.